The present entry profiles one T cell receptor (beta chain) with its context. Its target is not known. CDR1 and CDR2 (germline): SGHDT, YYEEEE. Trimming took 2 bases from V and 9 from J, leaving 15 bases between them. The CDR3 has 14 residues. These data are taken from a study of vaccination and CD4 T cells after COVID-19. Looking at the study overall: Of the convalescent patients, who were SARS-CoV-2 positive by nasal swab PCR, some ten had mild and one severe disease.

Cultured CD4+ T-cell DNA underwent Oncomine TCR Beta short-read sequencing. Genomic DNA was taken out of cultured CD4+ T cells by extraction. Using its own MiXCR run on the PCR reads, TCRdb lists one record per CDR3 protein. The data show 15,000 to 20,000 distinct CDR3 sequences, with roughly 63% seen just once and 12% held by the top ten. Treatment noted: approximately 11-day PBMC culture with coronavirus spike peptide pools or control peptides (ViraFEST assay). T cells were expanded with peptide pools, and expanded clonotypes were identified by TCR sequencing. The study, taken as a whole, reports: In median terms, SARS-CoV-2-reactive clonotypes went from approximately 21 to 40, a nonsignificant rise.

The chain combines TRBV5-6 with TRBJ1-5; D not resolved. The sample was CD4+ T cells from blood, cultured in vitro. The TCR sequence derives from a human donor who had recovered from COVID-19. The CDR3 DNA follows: TGTGCCAGCAGCTTTCGGACGGTGTTGGGGCCCCAGCATTTT. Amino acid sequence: CASSFRTVLGPQHF.